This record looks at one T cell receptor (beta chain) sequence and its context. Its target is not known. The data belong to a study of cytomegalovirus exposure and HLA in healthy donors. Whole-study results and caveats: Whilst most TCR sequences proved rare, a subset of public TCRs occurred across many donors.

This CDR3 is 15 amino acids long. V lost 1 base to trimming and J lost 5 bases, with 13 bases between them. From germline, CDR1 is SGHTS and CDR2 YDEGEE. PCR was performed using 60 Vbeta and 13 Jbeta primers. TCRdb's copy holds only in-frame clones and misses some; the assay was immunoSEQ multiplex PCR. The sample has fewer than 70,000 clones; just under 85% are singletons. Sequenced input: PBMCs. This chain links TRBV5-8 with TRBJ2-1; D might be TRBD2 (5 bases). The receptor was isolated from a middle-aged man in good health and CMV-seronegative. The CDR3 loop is CASSLQLDSDNEQFF. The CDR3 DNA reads TGTGCCAGCAGCTTGCAGTTGGACTCAGACAATGAGCAGTTCTTC. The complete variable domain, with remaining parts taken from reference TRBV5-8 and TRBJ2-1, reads EAGVTQSPTHLIKTRGQQATLRCSPISGHTSVYWYQQALGLGLQFLLWYDEGEERNRGNFPPRFSGRQFPNYSSELNVNALELEDSALYLCASSLQLDSDNEQFFGPGTRLTVL.